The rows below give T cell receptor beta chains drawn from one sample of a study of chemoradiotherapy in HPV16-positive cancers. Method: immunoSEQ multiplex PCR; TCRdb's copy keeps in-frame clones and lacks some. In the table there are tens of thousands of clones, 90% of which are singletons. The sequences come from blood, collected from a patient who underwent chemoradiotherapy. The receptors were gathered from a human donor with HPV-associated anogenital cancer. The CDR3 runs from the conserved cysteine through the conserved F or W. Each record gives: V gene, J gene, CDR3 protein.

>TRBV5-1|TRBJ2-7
CASSSSQSGYEQYF
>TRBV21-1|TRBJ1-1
CASRDRINTEAFF
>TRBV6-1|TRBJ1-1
CASSRGQGNTEAFF
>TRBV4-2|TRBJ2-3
CASSQETSGGGWDTQYF
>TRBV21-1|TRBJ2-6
CASSRVRGLSGANVLTF
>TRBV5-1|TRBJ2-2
CASSLVGGASGELFF
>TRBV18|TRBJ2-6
CASSTTDSGANVLTF
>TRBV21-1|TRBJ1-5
CASSKALKKVSNQPQHF
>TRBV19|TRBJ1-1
CASRRDSSNTEAFF
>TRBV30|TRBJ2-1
CAWSESSLNEQFF
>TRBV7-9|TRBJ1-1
CASSPRQGANTEAFF
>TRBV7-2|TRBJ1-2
CASSFGTELGGYTF
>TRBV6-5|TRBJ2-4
CASSYPAGGIQYF
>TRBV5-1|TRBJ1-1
CASSGRVSGTEAFF
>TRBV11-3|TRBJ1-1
CASSLDGGTGAFF
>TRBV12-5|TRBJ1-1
CASGLVQGMNTEAFF
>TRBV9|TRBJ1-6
CASSPVGGAQSPLHF
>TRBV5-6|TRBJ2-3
CASSFPGDRVYDTQYF
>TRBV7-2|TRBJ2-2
CASSAQGRAGELFF
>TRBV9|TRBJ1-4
CASSVAQGIGEKLFF
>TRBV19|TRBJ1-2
CASSIGGGRGRYGYTF
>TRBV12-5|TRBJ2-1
CASAEAGTSGKREGEQFF
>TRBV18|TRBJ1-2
CASSSGTGANYGYTF
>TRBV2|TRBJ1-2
CASSEHREQGYTF
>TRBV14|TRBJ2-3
CASSPRDSQYTQYF
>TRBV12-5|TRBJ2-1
CASASGLADNEQFF
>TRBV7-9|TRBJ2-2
CASTPEAVRRELFF
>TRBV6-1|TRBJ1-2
CASSEMGTAANGYTF
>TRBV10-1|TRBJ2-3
CASSGVGGERTSGTRADTQYF
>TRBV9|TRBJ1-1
CASSYRGGGPNTEAFF
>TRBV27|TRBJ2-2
CASIELGLKNTGELFF
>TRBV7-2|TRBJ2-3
CASSLTRGTQYF
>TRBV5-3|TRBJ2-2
CARSGGPDTGELFF
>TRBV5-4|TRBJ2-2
CASSLTPGLGAGELFF
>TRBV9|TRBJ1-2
CASNPQGLDYGYTF
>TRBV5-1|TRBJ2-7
CASQGHETGLYEQYF
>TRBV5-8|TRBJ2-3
CASSSLRTGGTDTQYF
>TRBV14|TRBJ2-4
CASSLGIRGTGTSEAKNIQYF
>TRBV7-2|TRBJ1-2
CASSLDGNYGYTF
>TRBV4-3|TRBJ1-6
CASSQVQHYNSPLHF
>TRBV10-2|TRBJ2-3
CASSVGGNSDTQYF
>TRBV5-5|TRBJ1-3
CASSLATGEGNTIYF
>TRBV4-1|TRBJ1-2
CASSQGGSDGYTF
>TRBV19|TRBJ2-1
CASSSGSGRIIEQFF
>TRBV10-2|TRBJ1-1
CATAGTMNTEAFF
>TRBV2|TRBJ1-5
CASSKEDQPQHF
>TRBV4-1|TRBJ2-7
CASSQDPIAEFYEQYF
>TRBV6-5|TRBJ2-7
CASSYDRGRFIWEQYF
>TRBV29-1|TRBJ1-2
CSVYLRDGGPNGYTF
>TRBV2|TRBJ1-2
CASSERFSSGYTF
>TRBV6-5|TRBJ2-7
CASSYGAEQYF
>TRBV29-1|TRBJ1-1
CSVESVTEAFF
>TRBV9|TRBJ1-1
CASSATGSTEAFF
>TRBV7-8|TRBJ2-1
CASSLEGLAGSYNEQFF
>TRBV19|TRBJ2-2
CASSSSGRTQTGELFF
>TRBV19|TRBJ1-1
CASSIDQGPNTEAFF
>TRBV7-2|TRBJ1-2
CASSLDYQGASYGYTF